Sequencing of this T cell receptor beta chain was carried out in a study of identical twins. Study observations and caveats: Cord blood's abundant beta clonotypes had fewer insertions, unlike memory repertoires. Weaker excess twin sharing was observed in beta out-of-frame sequences.

CDR3 length: 15 residues. TCRdb reanalysed the 5' RACE reads using MiXCR and keeps one entry per CDR3 protein. The sample carries 500,000 to 600,000 distinct CDR3 sequences, 20% to 25% recorded once. Comments on this clonotype: The antigen remains unidentified.

The data also belong to a second study, concerning T cells expressing NK-cell markers.

Sequenced: CD4+ T cells sorted from blood. V is TRBV21-1 and J is TRBJ2-7; the D call TRBD1 from the table was never checked on the DNA. TRBV21-1 is given as a pseudogene. The receptor was isolated from a woman aged 18-35 years in good health. CDR3 region: CASSKALSGAHEQYF. DNA of the CDR3: TGTGCCAGCAGCAAAGCGCTCTCAGGGGCACACGAGCAGTACTTC.